This TCR beta chain was captured by sequencing in a study of blood T cell repertoires in COVID-19. For the study at large: The United States, Italy and Spain supplied acute and convalescent COVID-19 samples. PBMCs, B-cell-depleted T cells, or T cells were the source of the cDNA or gDNA that made up the material.

Authors' analysis steps: Reference gene primer amplification in the assay estimated nucleated cell counts. The method was immunoSEQ multiplex PCR; TCRdb's version includes in-frame clones alone and lacks a portion of them. That table supplies the V and J calls and clone size; D and trimming were determined from the DNA. The data hold approximately 280,000 clones, with around 90% observed a single time. This clonotype originated in a man aged 18 to 30 with active or convalescent COVID-19. Sequenced input: peripheral blood.

Here the CDR3 DNA reads TGTGCCAGCAGCCAAGGTTGGCAGGGGGCCTCTGGGGCCAACGTCCTGACTTTC. It translates to CASSQGWQGASGANVLTF. The chain joins TRBV3-1 (or the pseudogene TRBV3-2) to TRBJ2-6; 8 nucleotides agree with TRBD1. Germline lookup yields CDR1 LGHDT and CDR2 YNNKEL (reference sequence). This CDR3 spans 18 amino acids. Trimming took 1 base from V and 0 from J; bases not matched to a gene: 5.